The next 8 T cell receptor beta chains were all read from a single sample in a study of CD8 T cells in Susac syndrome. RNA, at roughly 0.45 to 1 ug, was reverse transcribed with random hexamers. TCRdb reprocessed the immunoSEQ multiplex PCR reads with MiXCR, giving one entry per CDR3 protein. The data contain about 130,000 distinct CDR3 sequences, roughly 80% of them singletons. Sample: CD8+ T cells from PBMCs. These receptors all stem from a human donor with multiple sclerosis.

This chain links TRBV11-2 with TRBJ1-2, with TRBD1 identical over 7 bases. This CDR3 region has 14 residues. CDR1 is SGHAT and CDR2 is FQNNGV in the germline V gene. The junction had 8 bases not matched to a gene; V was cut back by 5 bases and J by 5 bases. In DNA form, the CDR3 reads TGTGCCAGCAGCCAGGGGGACGGGTCTTATGGCTACACCTTC. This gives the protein CASSQGDGSYGYTF.

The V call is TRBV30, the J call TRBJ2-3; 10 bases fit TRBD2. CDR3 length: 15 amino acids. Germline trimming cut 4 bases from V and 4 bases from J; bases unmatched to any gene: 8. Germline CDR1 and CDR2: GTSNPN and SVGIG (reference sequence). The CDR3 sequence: CAWNPERGGPDTQYF. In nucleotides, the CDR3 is TGTGCCTGGAACCCTGAGCGGGGGGGCCCAGATACGCAGTATTTT.

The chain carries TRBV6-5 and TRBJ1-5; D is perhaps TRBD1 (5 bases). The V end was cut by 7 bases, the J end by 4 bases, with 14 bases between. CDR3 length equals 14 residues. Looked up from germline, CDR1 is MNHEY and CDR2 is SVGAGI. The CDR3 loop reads CASKPGRGNQPQHF. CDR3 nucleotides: TGTGCCAGCAAACCGGGACGTGGTAATCAGCCCCAGCATTTT.

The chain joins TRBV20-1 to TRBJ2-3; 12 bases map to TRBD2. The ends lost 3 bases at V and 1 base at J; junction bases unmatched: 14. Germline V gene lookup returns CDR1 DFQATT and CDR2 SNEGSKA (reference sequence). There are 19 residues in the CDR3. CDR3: CSARDLGGLAGNRTDTQYF. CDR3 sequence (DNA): TGCAGTGCTAGGGACCTGGGGGGACTAGCGGGCAACCGCACAGATACGCAGTATTTT.

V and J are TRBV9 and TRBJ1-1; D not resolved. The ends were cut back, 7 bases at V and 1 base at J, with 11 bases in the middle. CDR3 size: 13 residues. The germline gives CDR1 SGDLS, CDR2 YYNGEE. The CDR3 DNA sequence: TGTGCCAGCTTGTGGGCGCCGAACACTGAAGCTTTCTTT. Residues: CASLWAPNTEAFF.

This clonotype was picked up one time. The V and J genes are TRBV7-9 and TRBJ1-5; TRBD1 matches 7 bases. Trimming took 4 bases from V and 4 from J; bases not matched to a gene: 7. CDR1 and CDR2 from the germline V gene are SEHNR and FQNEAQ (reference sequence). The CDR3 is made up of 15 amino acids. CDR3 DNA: TGTGCCAGCAGCTCTAGGGGGGACAGTAATCAGCCCCAGCATTTT. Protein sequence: CASSSRGDSNQPQHF.

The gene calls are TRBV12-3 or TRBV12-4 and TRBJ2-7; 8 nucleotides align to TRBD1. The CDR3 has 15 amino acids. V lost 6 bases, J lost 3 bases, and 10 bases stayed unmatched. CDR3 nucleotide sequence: TGTGCCAGCAGCCCTACTGACAGGGGCGGCTACGAGCAGTACTTC. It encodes CASSPTDRGGYEQYF.

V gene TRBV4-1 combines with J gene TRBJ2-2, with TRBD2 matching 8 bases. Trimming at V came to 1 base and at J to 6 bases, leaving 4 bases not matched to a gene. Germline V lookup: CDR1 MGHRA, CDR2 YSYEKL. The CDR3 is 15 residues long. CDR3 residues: CASSQALAGSGELFF. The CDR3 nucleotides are TGCGCCAGCAGCCAAGCCCTAGCGGGTTCCGGGGAGCTGTTTTTT.